The 27 T cell receptor beta chains below were found in one sample sequenced in a study of OX40 agonist ivuxolimab in advanced cancers. Data came from immunoSEQ multiplex PCR; TCRdb stores just in-frame clones and leaves some out. The repertoire holds 65,000 to 75,000 clones, with about nine tenths as singletons. The material was CD4+ or CD8+ T cells sorted from blood, obtained in a trial of the OX40 agonist ivuxolimab. Receptor source: an adult with an advanced solid tumor such as melanoma, head and neck, liver or kidney cancer.

The V gene is TRBV5-4, the J gene TRBJ2-3; D ambiguous. Germline values: CDR1 SGHNT, CDR2 YYREEE (reference sequence). The CDR3 covers 11 residues. Between the trimmed V and J ends, which lost 0 bases and 5 bases, there was a span of 1 base. The CDR3 loop is CASSLEDTQYF. The CDR3 DNA sequence: TGTGCCAGCAGCTTGGAAGATACGCAGTATTTT.

The CDR3 region has the DNA TGTGCCACCAGGGGGGGAAGTTCACCCCTCCACTTT. Translation gives CATRGGSSPLHF. The genes are TRBV28 and TRBJ1-6; 7 nucleotides match TRBD1. With 10 bases clipped from V and 9 bases from J, the junction kept 6 bases outside the gene matches. Germline CDR1 MDHEN, CDR2 SYDVKM. The length of the CDR3 is 12 residues.

The chain recombines TRBV6-6 with TRBJ1-2; the D is unclear. There are 14 residues in the CDR3. Germline V gene data show CDR1 as MNHNY and CDR2 as SVGAGI (reference sequence). The V and J ends lost 5 bases and 4 bases respectively, with 14 bases between them. The CDR3 DNA reads TGTGCCAGCAGTCCCGACGGACCGGTCTATGGCTACACCTTC. Translation gives CASSPDGPVYGYTF.

V and J are TRBV7-9 and TRBJ2-3, with D tentatively TRBD1 (6 bases). The CDR3 is made up of 14 amino acids. The ends were cut back, 7 bases at V and 2 bases at J, with 13 bases in the middle. CDR1 is SEHNR, CDR2 FQNEAQ, per germline (reference sequence). The CDR3 bases are TGTGCCAGCACCCAGGACAGATCCACAGATACGCAGTATTTT. The encoded protein is CASTQDRSTDTQYF.

The chain is built from TRBV2 and TRBJ2-5; the match to TRBD1 covers 8 bases. Trimming at V came to 2 bases and at J to 3 bases, leaving 5 bases not matched to a gene. Germline CDR1 is SNHLY and CDR2 is FYNNEI. This CDR3 has 15 residues. The CDR3 reads CASSEQGAKKETQYF. As DNA, the CDR3 is TGTGCCAGCAGTGAACAGGGGGCCAAGAAAGAGACCCAGTACTTC. Looking up the rest from reference TRBV2 and TRBJ2-5 gives the full variable domain: EPEVTQTPSHQVTQMGQEVILRCVPISNHLYFYWYRQILGQKVEFLVSFYNNEISEKSEIFDDQFSVERPDGSNFTLKIRSTKLEDSAMYFCASSEQGAKKETQYFGPGTRLLVL.

The V and J genes are TRBV7-2 and TRBJ1-6; a possible D gene is TRBD1 (6 bases). Germline V lookup: CDR1 SGHTA, CDR2 FQGNSA. The V end was cut by 6 bases, the J end by 12 bases, with 12 bases between. This CDR3 is 12 amino acids long. CDR3 sequence reads: CASRYGQLPLHF. The CDR3 bases are TGTGCCAGCAGATACGGACAGTTACCCCTCCACTTT.

The chain combines TRBV5-6 with TRBJ1-5; no clear D. V gave up 1 base and J gave up 4 bases, with 12 bases separating them. CDR3 length equals 15 residues. From germline, CDR1 is SGHDT and CDR2 YYEEEE. The CDR3 bases are TGTGCCAGCAGCTTGTCCATGGCAAAGAATCAGCCCCAGCATTTT. It specifies CASSLSMAKNQPQHF.

This clone was seen many times. V and J are TRBV6-1 and TRBJ1-2; D is ambiguous. This CDR3 is 13 amino acids long. The germline V gene encodes CDR1 MNHNS and CDR2 SASEGT. The V end lost 5 bases, the J end lost 6 bases, and 13 bases lay between the germline ends. Written as DNA, the CDR3 is TGTGCCAGCAGTCTGAGTAGGGCGGATGGCTACACCTTC. Translation: CASSLSRADGYTF.

V usage is TRBV23-1 and J usage is TRBJ2-1, with TRBD1 identical over 8 bases. TRBV23-1 is known as an ORF, though its function is uncertain. V was pared by 1 base and J by 3 bases, with 11 bases of the junction left unmatched. The CDR3 contains 18 residues. This CDR3 is CASSQWVEDRAYYNEQFF. DNA for the CDR3: TGCGCCAGCAGTCAATGGGTAGAGGACAGGGCTTACTACAATGAGCAGTTCTTC.

On this clone itself: The sample contains more than one DNA sequence encoding this CDR3. The chain couples TRBV30 to TRBJ2-3; D not certain. V was trimmed by 0 bases and J by 4 bases, leaving 8 bases between them. Per germline, CDR1 GTSNPN and CDR2 SVGIG (reference sequence). CDR3 length: 13 amino acids. CDR3: CAWSVLGADTQYF. The CDR3 DNA follows: TGTGCCTGGAGTGTATTAGGAGCAGATACGCAGTATTTT.

The V and J genes are TRBV7-9 and TRBJ1-5; D not certain. Germline V gene data show CDR1 as SEHNR and CDR2 as FQNEAQ (reference sequence). The CDR3 runs 12 residues. Trimming took off 5 bases at V and 7 bases at J, with 9 bases between the two ends. The CDR3 here is CASSHNYQPQHF. The CDR3 DNA follows: TGTGCCAGCAGCCACAACTACCAGCCCCAGCATTTT. The full variable domain, completed using reference TRBV7-9 and TRBJ1-5, is DTGVSQNPRHKITKRGQNVTFRCDPISEHNRLYWYRQTLGQGPEFLTYFQNEAQLEKSRLLSDRFSAERPKGSFSTLEIQRTEQGDSAMYLCASSHNYQPQHFGDGTRLSIL.

V and J are TRBV11-3 and TRBJ2-3, with D unclear. Trimming pared 1 base from V and 2 bases from J, leaving 10 bases between. The CDR3 contains 15 residues. CDR1 and CDR2 from the germline V gene are SGHNT and YENEEA. The CDR3 coding sequence is TGTGCCAGCAGCTTAGTTGGGTCATCCACAGATACGCAGTATTTT. Amino acids: CASSLVGSSTDTQYF.

This clone has just a few counts. The chain combines TRBV27 with TRBJ1-5; 8 nucleotides agree with TRBD1. The CDR3 has 15 amino acids. V gave up 6 bases and J gave up 4 bases; unmatched junction bases: 8. Germline assignment: CDR1 MNHEY and CDR2 SMNVEV (reference sequence). CDR3 amino acids: CASRPGQEINQPQHF. DNA of the CDR3: TGTGCCAGCAGACCGGGACAGGAAATAAATCAGCCCCAGCATTTT.

V usage is TRBV15 and J usage is TRBJ1-1; tentatively, D is TRBD1 (5 bases). Germline CDR1 LNHNV, CDR2 YYDKDF (reference sequence). The CDR3 consists of 15 residues. V was pared by 0 bases and J by 3 bases, with 11 bases between. The CDR3, as DNA: TGTGCCACCAGCAGAGATTCTAGAGGGGACACTGAAGCTTTCTTT. The encoded protein is CATSRDSRGDTEAFF. The whole variable domain, filled in from reference TRBV15 and TRBJ1-1, reads DAMVIQNPRYQVTQFGKPVTLSCSQTLNHNVMYWYQQKSSQAPKLLFHYYDKDFNNEADTPDNFQSRRPNTSFCFLDIRSPGLGDTAMYLCATSRDSRGDTEAFFGQGTRLTVV.

The chain links TRBV18 to TRBJ1-1; D unclear. The V gene lost 1 base and the J gene lost 6 bases, with 12 bases spanning the gap. The CDR3 covers 14 residues. Germline loops: CDR1 KGHSH, CDR2 LQKENI. The CDR3 DNA sequence: TGTGCCAGCTCACCACTTAAAGGTTTGGCTGAAGCTTTCTTT. Amino acid sequence: CASSPLKGLAEAFF.

The chain links TRBV30 to TRBJ2-1; 15 positions agree with TRBD2. This CDR3 is 13 amino acids long. Trimming removed 5 bases from V and 9 bases from J; junction bases left unmatched: 2. Germline CDR1 is GTSNPN and CDR2 is SVGIG (reference sequence). The CDR3 DNA reads as TGTGCCTGGGGGACTAGCGGGAGGTTTGAGCAGTTCTTC. Translating gives CAWGTSGRFEQFF.

J is TRBJ2-2 and V is TRBV7-2; D call uncertain. The V end lost 1 base, the J end lost 6 bases, and 9 bases lay between the germline ends. CDR1 is SGHTA, CDR2 FQGNSA, per germline. The CDR3 totals 14 residues. CDR3 in amino acids: CASSLGPSAGELFF. In nucleotides, the CDR3 is TGTGCCAGCAGCTTAGGACCCTCTGCCGGGGAGCTGTTTTTT.

The J gene is TRBJ1-4, the V gene TRBV28; the match to TRBD1 covers 7 bases. Per the germline V gene, CDR1 is MDHEN and CDR2 is SYDVKM. With V trimmed by 4 bases and J by 8 bases, 10 bases remained unmatched. The length of the CDR3 is 15 residues. The CDR3 protein is CASSSRQGGWEKLFF. The CDR3 DNA reads TGTGCCAGCAGTTCAAGACAGGGTGGTTGGGAAAAACTGTTTTTT.

This clone was counted once. This chain uses TRBV6-6 with TRBJ2-7; D is perhaps TRBD1 (7 bases). This CDR3 region has 15 residues. Germline V CDR1 and CDR2: MNHNY, SVGAGI (reference sequence). V was pared by 2 bases and J by 5 bases, with 16 bases between. CDR3 nucleotide sequence: TGTGCCAGCAGTTACCTGGGGTCCAGGGGGGACGAGCAGTACTTC. Its protein is CASSYLGSRGDEQYF.

The chain uses TRBV6-5 and TRBJ2-2; D is uncertain. This CDR3 has 14 residues. CDR1 MNHEY and CDR2 SVGAGI come from the germline V gene. V dropped 0 bases and J dropped 5 bases, with 7 bases sitting between them. CDR3 protein: CASSYSKGTGELFF. The DNA for the CDR3 is TGTGCCAGCAGTTACTCGAAAGGGACCGGGGAGCTGTTTTTT.

This sequence joins TRBV19 and TRBJ2-3, with D perhaps being TRBD1 or TRBD2 (7 bases each). V lost 0 bases and J lost 9, with 19 bases in between. The CDR3 consists of 16 residues. Germline CDR1 is LNHDA and CDR2 is SQIVND (reference sequence). CDR3: CASSIDLSGGQITQYF. The DNA for the CDR3 is TGTGCCAGTAGTATAGATCTATCGGGGGGACAGATAACGCAGTATTTT.

The rearrangement uses TRBV6-6 and TRBJ1-5, with D unclear. Germline CDR1 and CDR2: MNHNY and SVGAGI (reference sequence). With 6 bases removed from V and 1 base from J, the gap between germline ends came to 16 bases. The CDR3 runs 16 residues. The CDR3 reads CASSLKGRGSNQPQHF. CDR3 in DNA: TGTGCCAGCAGCCTTAAGGGCAGAGGAAGCAATCAGCCCCAGCATTTT.

The chain carries TRBV6-5 and TRBJ2-1; a possible D gene is TRBD1 (5 bases). The V gene's germline CDR1 is MNHEY and CDR2 SVGAGI. The CDR3 contains 15 residues. The V gene lost 6 bases and the J gene lost 7 bases, with 19 bases spanning the gap. CDR3 loop: CASSPLFSGLNEQFF. Written as DNA, the CDR3 is TGTGCCAGCAGCCCCCTTTTTTCAGGGTTGAATGAGCAGTTCTTC.

V usage is TRBV19 and J usage is TRBJ1-5; possible D gene TRBD1, 5 bases. The CDR3 has 14 amino acids. CDR1 and CDR2 from the germline V gene are LNHDA and SQIVND (reference sequence). The V gene lost 1 base and the J gene lost 7 bases, with 11 bases spanning the gap. CDR3 sequence: CASSIARDYQPQHF. CDR3 DNA sequence: TGTGCCAGTAGTATAGCCAGGGATTACCAGCCCCAGCATTTT.

The V call is TRBV18, the J call TRBJ2-1; 8 bases agree with TRBD1. J lost 7 bases, V lost 4 bases, and 3 bases had no gene match. This CDR3 region has 13 residues. Per the germline V gene, CDR1 is KGHSH and CDR2 is LQKENI. For the CDR3, the DNA is TGTGCCAGCTCACTAGACAGGGGTAATGAGCAGTTCTTC. Its protein product is CASSLDRGNEQFF.

The CDR3 is CASSVSTVTSGKAYNEQFF. In nucleotides, the CDR3 is TGTGCCAGCAGCGTCTCGACAGTAACTAGCGGGAAAGCCTACAATGAGCAGTTCTTC. The chain couples TRBV7-3 to TRBJ2-1; 10 nucleotides align to TRBD2. This CDR3 has 19 residues. Germline values: CDR1 SGHTA, CDR2 FQGTGA. J lost 2 bases, V lost 5 bases, and 15 bases had no gene match. Combining the CDR3 with reference TRBV7-3 and TRBJ2-1 gives the whole variable domain GAGVSQTPSNKVTEKGKYVELRCDPISGHTALYWYRQSLGQGPEFLIYFQGTGAADDSGLPNDRFFAVRPEGSVSTLKIQRTERGDSAVYLCASSVSTVTSGKAYNEQFFGPGTRLTVL.

The sample holds one count of this clone. V usage is TRBV27 and J usage is TRBJ1-5; 10 positions agree with TRBD1. This CDR3 has 15 amino acids. Germline V gene sequence: CDR1 MNHEY, CDR2 SMNVEV (reference sequence). V lost 6 bases to trimming and J lost 7 bases; unmatched junction nucleotides: 9. CDR3: CASSQSRDRGQPQHF. In nucleotides, the CDR3 is TGTGCCAGCAGCCAAAGCCGGGACAGGGGACAGCCCCAGCATTTT.